This record covers a single T cell receptor beta chain. Data came from immunoSEQ multiplex PCR; TCRdb stores just in-frame clones and leaves some out. Here the sample spans 300,000 to 350,000 clones, 90% being singletons. CDR3 length equals 14 residues. Germline V gene data show CDR1 as LGHNT and CDR2 as FRNRAP. V lost 6 bases, J lost 8 bases, and 9 bases stayed unmatched. The sample belongs to a study of blood T cell repertoires in COVID-19. This TCR came from a woman in her twenties or thirties who had been exposed to COVID-19. The chain recombines TRBV12-5 with TRBJ2-1; TRBD2 matches at 8 bases. Material for sequencing was PBMCs or T cells enriched from blood (not recorded which). This CDR3 reads CASGPPGLAYEQFF. The CDR3 DNA sequence: TGTGCTAGTGGCCCACCAGGACTAGCATATGAGCAGTTCTTC.